The rows below give T cell receptor beta chains drawn from one sample of a study of shared T cell receptors in the human thymus. Method: immunoSEQ multiplex PCR; TCRdb's copy keeps in-frame clones and lacks some. The sample has about 660,000 clones; over 75% are singletons. These data were also reused for a study on human thymus T cells.

Sequencing used thymocytes. These receptors originate from a boy younger than two with a congenital heart defect. CDR3s include the opening cysteine and the closing phenylalanine or tryptophan. D genes are given only for firm matches. Clone size is not always given. Where it is, it says once, few, many or a class for expanded clones.

v_gene: TRBV15
d_gene: NA
abundance: NA
j_gene: TRBJ1-6
CDR3nt: TGTGCCACCAGCAATTCAACGACAGGAATCTATAATTCACCCCTCCACTTT
CDR3aa: CATSNSTTGIYNSPLHF

v_gene: TRBV4-3
d_gene: NA
abundance: NA
j_gene: TRBJ2-5
CDR3nt: TGCGCCAGCAGCCGAGAGACCGCACTAGTAGGAGAGACCCAGTACTTC
CDR3aa: CASSRETALVGETQYF

v_gene: TRBV6-5
d_gene: TRBD2
abundance: NA
j_gene: TRBJ2-7
CDR3nt: TGTGCCAGCAGTTACTTAGCGGGGCCCTCCTACGAGCAGTACTTC
CDR3aa: CASSYLAGPSYEQYF

v_gene: TRBV5-4
d_gene: TRBD1
abundance: NA
j_gene: TRBJ2-1
CDR3nt: TGTGCCAGCAGCATCGCGACAGGGGACTCCTACAATGAGCAGTTCTTC
CDR3aa: CASSIATGDSYNEQFF

v_gene: TRBV7-2
d_gene: NA
abundance: NA
j_gene: TRBJ1-1
CDR3nt: TGTGCCAGCAGCTTAAGGGGGACACAGAACACTGAAGCTTTCTTT
CDR3aa: CASSLRGTQNTEAFF

v_gene: TRBV11-3
d_gene: TRBD2
abundance: NA
j_gene: TRBJ2-7
CDR3nt: TGTGCCAGCAGCCGACTAGCGGGACGTACCTACGAGCAGTACTTC
CDR3aa: CASSRLAGRTYEQYF

v_gene: TRBV11-2
d_gene: TRBD2
abundance: NA
j_gene: TRBJ2-2
CDR3nt: TGTGCCAGCAGCTTTAGCGGGAGGGTTAGCACCGGGGAGCTGTTTTTT
CDR3aa: CASSFSGRVSTGELFF

v_gene: TRBV9
d_gene: TRBD1
abundance: NA
j_gene: TRBJ1-2
CDR3nt: TGTGCCAGCAGCCCGTCGACAGGGGGGAACTATGGCTACACCTTC
CDR3aa: CASSPSTGGNYGYTF

v_gene: TRBV10-2
d_gene: TRBD2
abundance: NA
j_gene: TRBJ2-7
CDR3nt: TGCGCCAGCAGTCGAGCGGGAGGGTACGAGCAGTACTTC
CDR3aa: CASSRAGGYEQYF

v_gene: TRBV7-9
d_gene: NA
abundance: NA
j_gene: TRBJ2-7
CDR3nt: TGTGCCAGCAGCTTAGGCGGGGCCACGGAGGAGCAGTACTTC
CDR3aa: CASSLGGATEEQYF

v_gene: TRBV2
d_gene: TRBD2
abundance: NA
j_gene: TRBJ2-7
CDR3nt: TGTGCCAGCAGTGACTCCAAGCGGGATGGTAGCTACGAGCAGTACTTC
CDR3aa: CASSDSKRDGSYEQYF

v_gene: TRBV6-6
d_gene: TRBD1
abundance: NA
j_gene: TRBJ1-5
CDR3nt: TGTGCCAGCAACGGACAGGGGGAAGGTCAGCCCCAGCATTTT
CDR3aa: CASNGQGEGQPQHF

v_gene: TRBV15
d_gene: TRBD2
abundance: NA
j_gene: TRBJ2-1
CDR3nt: TGTGCCACCAGCAGCTGGACGGGAGGGCCCTACAATGAGCAGTTCTTC
CDR3aa: CATSSWTGGPYNEQFF

v_gene: TRBV21-1
d_gene: NA
abundance: NA
j_gene: TRBJ2-6
CDR3nt: TGTGCCAGCACTACAGCGGGTGCCTCTGGGGCCAACGTCCTGACTTTC
CDR3aa: CASTTAGASGANVLTF

v_gene: TRBV27
d_gene: TRBD2
abundance: NA
j_gene: TRBJ2-5
CDR3nt: TGTGCCAGCAGTCCGACGACTAGCGCCCAAGAGACCCAGTACTTC
CDR3aa: CASSPTTSAQETQYF

v_gene: TRBV5-6
d_gene: TRBD2
abundance: once
j_gene: TRBJ2-7
CDR3nt: TGTGCCAGCAGCTTGCGGGGGGGGAGCGACTACGAGCAGTACTTC
CDR3aa: CASSLRGGSDYEQYF

v_gene: TRBV5-1
d_gene: NA
abundance: once
j_gene: TRBJ2-2
CDR3nt: TGCGCCAGCAGCTTGATTGAGGGGGGGACCGGGGAGCTGTTTTTT
CDR3aa: CASSLIEGGTGELFF

v_gene: TRBV5-6
d_gene: NA
abundance: NA
j_gene: TRBJ2-1
CDR3nt: TGTGCCAGCAGCGTACTAGGCGATGAGCAGTTCTTC
CDR3aa: CASSVLGDEQFF

v_gene: TRBV4-1
d_gene: TRBD2
abundance: NA
j_gene: TRBJ2-1
CDR3nt: TGCGCCAGCAGCCAAGCAGGGACTAGCGGGAGCCCGTCCCATAGCTCCTACAATGAGCAGTTCTTC
CDR3aa: CASSQAGTSGSPSHSSYNEQFF

v_gene: TRBV28
d_gene: TRBD1
abundance: NA
j_gene: TRBJ2-7
CDR3nt: TGTGCCAGCAGTTTAGCGCCGGGACAGAACCCCTACGAGCAGTACTTC
CDR3aa: CASSLAPGQNPYEQYF

v_gene: TRBV9
d_gene: NA
abundance: NA
j_gene: TRBJ2-7
CDR3nt: TGTGCCAGCAGCCCCAATAGCGGATCCTACGAGCAGTACTTC
CDR3aa: CASSPNSGSYEQYF

v_gene: TRBV6-1
d_gene: NA
abundance: NA
j_gene: TRBJ1-5
CDR3nt: TGTGCCAGCAGTGAAGACAGGGCTAGCAATCAGCCCCAGCATTTT
CDR3aa: CASSEDRASNQPQHF

v_gene: TRBV7-3
d_gene: NA
abundance: NA
j_gene: TRBJ1-1
CDR3nt: TGTGCCAGCAGCCCAGGGCCTTTTCGGGTGGCTGAAGCTTTCTTT
CDR3aa: CASSPGPFRVAEAFF

v_gene: TRBV7-9
d_gene: TRBD1
abundance: NA
j_gene: TRBJ1-2
CDR3nt: TGTGCCAGCAGCATAAAGACAGGGACCTATGGCTACACCTTC
CDR3aa: CASSIKTGTYGYTF

v_gene: TRBV11-3
d_gene: TRBD2
abundance: NA
j_gene: TRBJ2-7
CDR3nt: TGTGCCAGCAGCTTAGACCTCACTAGCGGTCCCTCCTACGAGCAGTACTTC
CDR3aa: CASSLDLTSGPSYEQYF

v_gene: TRBV5-8
d_gene: NA
abundance: NA
j_gene: TRBJ2-7
CDR3nt: TGTGCCAGCAGCTTGCTTTGGCCAGTCCACGAGCAGTACTTC
CDR3aa: CASSLLWPVHEQYF

v_gene: TRBV4-1
d_gene: NA
abundance: NA
j_gene: TRBJ1-1
CDR3nt: TGCGCCAGCAGCCAAGATACCCTTTTGGAGGGGCGGATGAACACTGAAGCTTTCTTT
CDR3aa: CASSQDTLLEGRMNTEAFF

v_gene: TRBV7-2
d_gene: TRBD2
abundance: NA
j_gene: TRBJ2-1
CDR3nt: TGTGCCAGCAGCCTCCCCCCACCCGGGACTAGATACAATGAGCAGTTCTTC
CDR3aa: CASSLPPPGTRYNEQFF

v_gene: TRBV4-2
d_gene: TRBD1
abundance: NA
j_gene: TRBJ1-5
CDR3nt: TGTGCCAGCAGCCAAGACCTACAGGGGCCAGGCAATCAGCCCCAGCATTTT
CDR3aa: CASSQDLQGPGNQPQHF

v_gene: TRBV4-3
d_gene: NA
abundance: once
j_gene: TRBJ2-1
CDR3nt: TGCGCCAGCAGCCAAGATTTTAGAGGGAGGTCGTGCAATGAGCAGTTCTTC
CDR3aa: CASSQDFRGRSCNEQFF

v_gene: TRBV7-2
d_gene: TRBD2
abundance: NA
j_gene: TRBJ2-1
CDR3nt: TGTGCCAGCAGCCCGCCGGGGGGGCTTTTATCCTACAATGAGCAGTTCTTC
CDR3aa: CASSPPGGLLSYNEQFF

v_gene: TRBV5-4
d_gene: TRBD1
abundance: once
j_gene: TRBJ2-5
CDR3nt: TGTGCCAGCAGCTCCCCAGGCACAGGGGGCGCATTGCGGGAACAAGAGACCCAGTACTTC
CDR3aa: CASSSPGTGGALREQETQYF

v_gene: TRBV4-3
d_gene: NA
abundance: NA
j_gene: TRBJ2-2
CDR3nt: TGCGCCAGCAGCCAAGAGCGCACAGGGAAAGTCGTCGGGGAGCTGTTTTTT
CDR3aa: CASSQERTGKVVGELFF

v_gene: TRBV18
d_gene: TRBD2
abundance: NA
j_gene: TRBJ2-7
CDR3nt: TGTGCCAGCTCACCACCGGCTAGCGGGCTCTACGAGCAGTACTTC
CDR3aa: CASSPPASGLYEQYF

v_gene: TRBV28
d_gene: TRBD2
abundance: NA
j_gene: TRBJ2-5
CDR3nt: TGTGCCAGCAGTTGGGGGAGCGGGAGGTACGAGACCCAGTACTTC
CDR3aa: CASSWGSGRYETQYF

v_gene: TRBV29-1
d_gene: TRBD1
abundance: NA
j_gene: TRBJ1-1
CDR3nt: TGCAGCGTTCCGGGACAGGGCAGGGACACTGAAGCTTTCTTT
CDR3aa: CSVPGQGRDTEAFF

v_gene: TRBV4-2
d_gene: NA
abundance: NA
j_gene: TRBJ2-7
CDR3nt: TGTGCCAGCAGCCAAGAGGAGAGCGAGCAGTACTTC
CDR3aa: CASSQEESEQYF

v_gene: TRBV5-6
d_gene: NA
abundance: NA
j_gene: TRBJ2-7
CDR3nt: TGTGCCAGCAGCCCCCGGGAAGGGAGGGGGTTACCAATCGAGCAGTACTTC
CDR3aa: CASSPREGRGLPIEQYF

v_gene: TRBV6-1
d_gene: NA
abundance: NA
j_gene: TRBJ1-1
CDR3nt: TGTGCCAGCAGTCTAGGGGTACGACAGTGCACTGAAGCTTTCTTT
CDR3aa: CASSLGVRQCTEAFF

v_gene: TRBV18
d_gene: TRBD2
abundance: NA
j_gene: TRBJ2-5
CDR3nt: TGTGCCAGCTCACCAACAGGCGAAACCGGGACTAGCGGGAGGTCGGGGACCCAGTACTTC
CDR3aa: CASSPTGETGTSGRSGTQYF

v_gene: TRBV4-1
d_gene: TRBD2
abundance: NA
j_gene: TRBJ2-2
CDR3nt: TGCGCCAGCAGCTACTCCTCCGCCGGGACTAGCGGCTGCACCGGGGAGCTGTTTTTT
CDR3aa: CASSYSSAGTSGCTGELFF

v_gene: TRBV11-2
d_gene: TRBD2
abundance: NA
j_gene: TRBJ2-5
CDR3nt: TGTGCCAGCAGCTTGGACCGGGACTACCTCCTCCAAGAGACCCAGTACTTC
CDR3aa: CASSLDRDYLLQETQYF

v_gene: TRBV19
d_gene: NA
abundance: NA
j_gene: TRBJ1-5
CDR3nt: TGTGCCAGTAGTGGGCCCAGGGCAGGGACTCTTTTTGGAAATCAGCCCCAGCATTTT
CDR3aa: CASSGPRAGTLFGNQPQHF

v_gene: TRBV30
d_gene: TRBD2
abundance: NA
j_gene: TRBJ2-1
CDR3nt: TGTGCCTGGAGTGTCAAGGGGACTAGCGTCTACAATGAGCAGTTCTTC
CDR3aa: CAWSVKGTSVYNEQFF

v_gene: TRBV7-7
d_gene: TRBD2
abundance: NA
j_gene: TRBJ2-2
CDR3nt: TGTGCCAGCAGCTGGGGACTAGCGGGACCCGGGGAGCTGTTTTTT
CDR3aa: CASSWGLAGPGELFF

v_gene: TRBV2
d_gene: TRBD1
abundance: NA
j_gene: TRBJ2-7
CDR3nt: TGTGCCAGCAGCCGGACAGGGAATCCCCACGAGCAGTACTTC
CDR3aa: CASSRTGNPHEQYF

v_gene: TRBV7-9
d_gene: NA
abundance: NA
j_gene: TRBJ1-2
CDR3nt: TGTGCCAGCAGCTTACGTTCAACTAGGGGCTACACCTTC
CDR3aa: CASSLRSTRGYTF

v_gene: TRBV28
d_gene: NA
abundance: few
j_gene: TRBJ1-3
CDR3nt: TGTGCCAGCAGCTTCCCAACAGTTTCTGGAAACACCATATATTTT
CDR3aa: CASSFPTVSGNTIYF

v_gene: TRBV9
d_gene: TRBD2
abundance: NA
j_gene: TRBJ2-7
CDR3nt: TGTGCCAGCAGCGTTGCGGGAGTCCCCTACGAGCAGTACTTC
CDR3aa: CASSVAGVPYEQYF